The 17 T cell receptor beta chains in this list originate from one sample, sequenced in a study of shared clonotypes between healthy human individuals. Using immunoSEQ multiplex PCR, the repertoire was profiled, and TCRdb retains in-frame clones only, with some absent. The sample has 850,000 to 1,100,000 clones; approximately 77% are singletons. Sequencing was done on a sample of memory CD4+ T cells from PBMCs. Subset defined: CD45RA-negative fraction. These receptor sequences come from a man between 18 and 29 years old in good health. Some clones in this sample may be carry-over from other donors' samples.

The J gene is TRBJ2-5, the V gene TRBV5-1; tentative D call: TRBD2 (6 bases). Trimming removed 1 base from V and 4 bases from J, with 11 bases in between. This CDR3 is 14 amino acids long. The germline gives CDR1 SGHRS, CDR2 YFSETQ. The CDR3 nucleotides read TGCGCCAGCAGCTTGATGTCGGGAGCAGAGACCCAGTACTTC. Residues: CASSLMSGAETQYF.

V gene TRBV5-1 combines with J gene TRBJ2-1; 8 nucleotides align to TRBD2. The length of the CDR3 is 14 residues. Germline CDR1 and CDR2: SGHRS and YFSETQ. Unmatched junction bases numbered 8, after V lost 4 bases and J lost 8 bases. CDR3 protein: CASSELTAGDEQFF. DNA for the CDR3: TGCGCCAGCAGCGAGCTAACAGCGGGGGATGAGCAGTTCTTC.

V usage is TRBV30 and J usage is TRBJ2-2; D is undetermined. Germline values: CDR1 GTSNPN, CDR2 SVGIG (reference sequence). The V end lost 2 bases, the J end lost 1 base, and 8 bases lay between the germline ends. The CDR3 has 14 residues. The CDR3: CAWSKGVNTGELFF. As DNA, the CDR3 is TGTGCCTGGAGTAAAGGTGTGAACACCGGGGAGCTGTTTTTT. The entire variable domain, with the rest obtained from reference TRBV30 and TRBJ2-2, is as follows: SQTIHQWPATLVQPVGSPLSLECTVEGTSNPNLYWYRQAAGRGLQLLFYSVGIGQISSEVPQNLSASRPQDRQFILSSKKLLLSDSGFYLCAWSKGVNTGELFFGEGSRLTVL.

This clone was detected a few times. The chain couples TRBV18 to TRBJ1-1; 7 nucleotides match TRBD1. With 3 bases clipped from V and 5 bases from J, the junction kept 9 bases outside the gene matches. Germline V gene lookup returns CDR1 KGHSH and CDR2 LQKENI. The CDR3 runs 15 residues. The CDR3 region is CASSPEQGLDTEAFF. CDR3 nucleotides: TGTGCCAGCTCACCGGAACAGGGGTTGGATACTGAAGCTTTCTTT.

The chain uses TRBV28 and TRBJ1-1; D unclear. Trimming shortened V by 6 bases and J by 0 bases, and 14 bases separated the two germline ends. This CDR3 comprises 15 residues. The germline gives CDR1 MDHEN, CDR2 SYDVKM. CDR3 coding DNA: TGTGCCAGCAGCTCAAACCCGACTATGAACACTGAAGCTTTCTTT. This translates into CASSSNPTMNTEAFF.

This chain uses TRBV5-6 with TRBJ1-2, with D hard to call. With 2 bases removed from V and 1 base from J, the gap between germline ends came to 12 bases. The CDR3 length is 15 residues. The V gene's germline CDR1 is SGHDT and CDR2 YYEEEE. The CDR3 DNA reads TGTGCCAGCAGCTTCCCGGACGGAATTAACTATGGCTACACCTTC. This sequence encodes CASSFPDGINYGYTF.

The rearrangement links TRBV9 to TRBJ1-2; the D is unclear. Trimming shortened V by 3 bases and J by 2 bases, and 8 bases separated the two germline ends. The CDR3 extends over 13 amino acids. CDR1 SGDLS and CDR2 YYNGEE come from the germline V gene. CDR3 in amino acids: CASSGGRNYGYTF. As DNA, the CDR3 is TGTGCCAGCAGCGGCGGACGGAACTATGGCTACACCTTC.

In its sample, this clone was seen a few times. The rearrangement uses TRBV2 and TRBJ2-4, with D possibly being TRBD1 or TRBD2 (6 bases each). Germline V gene sequence: CDR1 SNHLY, CDR2 FYNNEI. Trimming took 6 bases from V and 3 from J, leaving 12 bases between them. The CDR3 loop spans 14 amino acids. The CDR3 reads CASRKGGGKNIQYF. Here the CDR3 DNA reads TGTGCCAGCAGGAAAGGGGGAGGCAAAAACATTCAGTACTTC.

CDR3 sequence: CASSFNGDTQYF. The CDR3 region has the DNA TGTGCCAGCAGTTTTAACGGGGATACGCAGTATTTT. The V call is TRBV27, the J call TRBJ2-3; no clear D. The germline V gene has CDR1 MNHEY and CDR2 SMNVEV (reference sequence). V dropped 3 bases and J dropped 6 bases, with 7 bases sitting between them. The CDR3 spans 12 residues.

V and J are TRBV9 and TRBJ2-3; 9 nucleotides agree with TRBD1. The CDR3 runs 16 residues. The germline V gene has CDR1 SGDLS and CDR2 YYNGEE. V was pared by 0 bases and J by 4 bases, with 6 bases of the junction left unmatched. CDR3 region: CASSVGGQGWADTQYF. The CDR3 DNA reads as TGTGCCAGCAGCGTAGGGGGACAGGGCTGGGCAGATACGCAGTATTTT.

The rearrangement uses TRBV18 and TRBJ1-1; no clear D. V lost 0 bases, J lost 5 bases, and 7 bases lay in between. The germline V gene encodes CDR1 KGHSH and CDR2 LQKENI. The CDR3 consists of 13 residues. This CDR3 is CASSPPSETEAFF. CDR3 nucleotides: TGTGCCAGCTCACCACCGTCGGAAACTGAAGCTTTCTTT. Complete variable domain (other parts from reference TRBV18 and TRBJ1-1): NAGVMQNPRHLVRRRGQEARLRCSPMKGHSHVYWYRQLPEEGLKFMVYLQKENIIDESGMPKERFSAEFPKEGPSILRIQQVVRGDSAAYFCASSPPSETEAFFGQGTRLTVV.

V gene TRBV14 combines with J gene TRBJ1-2; D is unclear. Trimming removed 1 base at V and 5 bases at J, with 17 bases between. The germline gives CDR1 SGHDN, CDR2 FVKESK. The CDR3 sequence is 16 residues long. Here the CDR3 DNA reads TGTGCCAGCAGCCAAGTAGATTGGCCCCCGGGGTATGGCTACACCTTC. Its translation: CASSQVDWPPGYGYTF.

This clone showed up many times. The chain carries TRBV5-1 and TRBJ2-3; TRBD1 agrees at 10 bases. Unmatched junction bases numbered 5, after V lost 2 bases and J lost 2 bases. The CDR3 contains 16 residues. Germline V gene lookup returns CDR1 SGHRS and CDR2 YFSETQ. CDR3 nucleotides: TGCGCCAGCAGCTTACTTGGGACAGGGGTCACAGATACGCAGTATTTT. It specifies CASSLLGTGVTDTQYF. Supplemented by reference TRBV5-1 and TRBJ2-3, the full variable domain reads KAGVTQTPRYLIKTRGQQVTLSCSPISGHRSVSWYQQTPGQGLQFLFEYFSETQRNKGNFPGRFSGRQFSNSRSEMNVSTLELGDSALYLCASSLLGTGVTDTQYFGPGTRLTVL.

This clone has just a few counts. The V gene is TRBV2, the J gene TRBJ2-2, with D possibly matching TRBD1 (5 bases). This CDR3 is built from 14 residues. The germline V gene encodes CDR1 SNHLY and CDR2 FYNNEI. V dropped 7 bases and J dropped 5 bases, with 14 bases sitting between them. The chain's CDR3 is CASTDLGHTGELFF. CDR3 nucleotides: TGTGCCAGCACCGACCTAGGACATACCGGGGAGCTGTTTTTT.

About this clone itself: This likely reflects a read error, since a far larger clone is one base away. The chain carries TRBV11-1 and TRBJ2-1; D remains ambiguous. The CDR3 is made up of 15 amino acids. Germline values: CDR1 SGHAT, CDR2 FQDESV (reference sequence). V dropped 1 base and J dropped 2 bases, with 9 bases sitting between them. CDR3 DNA: TGTGCCAGCAGCTTAGTTCCAGATGCCTACAATGAGCAGTTCTTC. Residues: CASSLVPDAYNEQFF.

This clone came up many times. This chain links TRBV7-9 with TRBJ1-4, with 7 bases identical to TRBD1. Germline trimming cut 2 bases from V and 8 bases from J; bases unmatched to any gene: 8. In germline, CDR1 is SEHNR, CDR2 FQNEAQ (reference sequence). The CDR3 is 15 amino acids. The DNA for the CDR3 is TGTGCCAGCAGCTTATCCGGGACAGCGCTCGAAAAACTGTTTTTT. It yields the protein CASSLSGTALEKLFF.

This chain's CDR3 is CASSGGLAATDTQYF. The CDR3 DNA sequence: TGTGCCAGCAGCGGTGGACTAGCTGCCACAGATACGCAGTATTTT. V is TRBV9 and J is TRBJ2-3, with 8 positions matching TRBD2. J gave up 2 bases and V 3 bases, and 5 bases lay outside the gene matches. The CDR3 totals 15 residues. Germline CDR1 SGDLS, CDR2 YYNGEE.